Below, 18 T cell receptor beta chains from the same sample are listed, as sequenced in a study of blood T cell repertoires in COVID-19 (dated by TCRdb to the early 2020s). Receptor libraries were prepared by the immunoSEQ multiplex PCR assay. What TCRdb holds here is the immuneACCESS table cut down to in-frame rearrangements. Part of the clones is not present; checked against another copy, under half of the missing clones reflect an unresolved V gene, and the others are unexplained. The sample table records 270,000 or so clones; approximately 91% of these occur just once. Approximately 2.4% of the sample rests with the top ten. Sequenced input: PBMCs or T cells enriched from blood (not recorded which). These receptors all come from a woman between 40 and 55 years old with acute COVID-19.

The chain combines TRBV5-6 with TRBJ2-6; TRBD1 matches 9 bases. Germline V CDR1 and CDR2: SGHDT, YYEEEE. CDR3 size: 18 residues. V lost 3 bases to trimming and J lost 2 bases; unmatched junction nucleotides: 9. In nucleotides, the CDR3 is TGTGCCAGCAGCTCTACCGGGACAGGGCGGGCTGGGGCCAACGTCCTGACTTTC. It is translated as CASSSTGTGRAGANVLTF.

V usage is TRBV19 and J usage is TRBJ1-6; 7 bases fit TRBD1. V dropped 6 bases and J dropped 6; count of bases not matched to a gene: 2. Germline assignment: CDR1 LNHDA and CDR2 SQIVND (reference sequence). This CDR3 contains 13 residues. The CDR3 DNA is TGTGCCAGTAGCTCAGGGGGTAATTCACCCCTCCACTTT. This translates into CASSSGGNSPLHF.

The chain is built from TRBV3-1 (or the pseudogene TRBV3-2) and TRBJ2-1, with TRBD2 matching 10 bases. CDR1 is LGHDT, CDR2 YNNKEL, per germline (reference sequence). J lost 10 bases, V lost 2 bases, and 11 bases had no gene match. The CDR3 is 16 residues long. The CDR3 loop is CASSQLRTSGRGEQFF. The CDR3 coding sequence is TGTGCCAGCAGCCAACTCCGGACTAGCGGAAGAGGGGAGCAGTTCTTC.

The gene calls are TRBV12-5 and TRBJ1-1, with 8 positions matching TRBD1. Germline V gene lookup returns CDR1 LGHNT and CDR2 FRNRAP. This CDR3 is 15 amino acids long. With 2 bases clipped from V and 2 bases from J, the junction kept 4 bases outside the gene matches. This chain's CDR3 is CASGLITGGNTEAFF. In DNA, the CDR3 is TGTGCTAGTGGTTTGATCACAGGGGGAAACACTGAAGCTTTCTTT. The variable domain in full, with the rest retrieved from reference TRBV12-5 and TRBJ1-1, is DARVTQTPRHKVTEMGQEVTMRCQPILGHNTVFWYRQTMMQGLELLAYFRNRAPLDDSGMPKDRFSAEMPDATLATLKIQPSEPRDSAVYFCASGLITGGNTEAFFGQGTRLTVV.

This clone was seen only once. The chain is built from TRBV18 and TRBJ2-7, with 7 bases identical to TRBD1. From germline, CDR1 is KGHSH and CDR2 LQKENI. The CDR3 contains 14 residues. The V segment lost 5 bases and the J segment 5 bases; nucleotides outside the gene matches: 9. Here the CDR3 reads CASSISGTDNEQYF. The CDR3 coding sequence is TGTGCCAGCTCAATATCCGGGACAGACAACGAGCAGTACTTC.

This clone was recorded once. This chain uses TRBV12-2 with TRBJ2-4; whether TRBD1, the table's D call, matches the DNA was not checked. TRBV12-2 is given as a pseudogene. CDR3 length equals 16 residues. The CDR3 protein is CASRKLQGMGKNIQYF. Here the CDR3 DNA reads TGTGCAAGTCGGAAGTTACAGGGGATGGGCAAAAACATTCAGTACTTC.

The gene calls are TRBV24-1 and TRBJ2-3; 8 nucleotides align to TRBD1. This CDR3 spans 14 amino acids. V gave up 5 bases and J gave up 3 bases; unmatched junction bases: 3. Germline CDR1 is KGHDR and CDR2 is SFDVKD. CDR3 coding DNA: TGTGCCACCAGTGGGACAGGGACAACAGATACGCAGTATTTT. Protein sequence: CATSGTGTTDTQYF.

The J gene is TRBJ1-3, the V gene TRBV9; the D gene is possibly TRBD1 (6 bases). Trimming removed 0 bases at V and 4 bases at J, with 11 bases between. Per germline, CDR1 SGDLS and CDR2 YYNGEE. The CDR3 is 15 amino acids. CDR3 in amino acids: CASSVGGGPGNTIYF. The DNA for the CDR3 is TGTGCCAGCAGCGTAGGCGGGGGGCCCGGAAACACCATATATTTT.

The V call is TRBV7-8, the J call TRBJ2-7; TRBD1 might be the D (5 bases). V was pared by 5 bases and J by 6 bases, with 20 bases between. The CDR3 loop spans 15 amino acids. Germline CDR1 SGHVS, CDR2 FQNEAQ. Here the CDR3 reads CASSPGAAGSGEQYF. The CDR3 DNA reads TGTGCCAGCAGCCCTGGGGCGGCAGGGTCGGGCGAGCAGTACTTC.

J is TRBJ2-7 and V is TRBV6-2 or TRBV6-3, with D maybe TRBD2 (6 bases). Germline V gene data show CDR1 as MNHEY and CDR2 as SVGEGT. Trimming shortened V by 5 bases and J by 7 bases, and 9 bases separated the two germline ends. This CDR3 region has 11 residues. As DNA, the CDR3 is TGTGCCAGCAGTCGGGACTCTGAGCAGTACTTC. The encoded protein is CASSRDSEQYF.

V gene TRBV11-2 combines with J gene TRBJ2-7; D possibly corresponds to TRBD2 (7 bases). Germline loops: CDR1 SGHAT, CDR2 FQNNGV. Trimming pared 1 base from V and 3 bases from J, leaving 13 bases between. CDR3 length: 15 amino acids. CDR3 in amino acids: CASSLGGGGFYEQYF. In DNA form, the CDR3 reads TGTGCCAGCAGCTTAGGAGGGGGGGGCTTCTACGAGCAGTACTTC.

The rearrangement links TRBV2 to TRBJ2-7, with D possibly matching TRBD1 (5 bases). Germline CDR1 is SNHLY and CDR2 is FYNNEI. Trimming removed 0 bases at V and 5 bases at J, with 17 bases between. The CDR3 is made up of 16 amino acids. The CDR3 protein is CASSEALAGRRHEQYF. As DNA, the CDR3 is TGTGCCAGCAGTGAAGCGCTGGCAGGGCGGCGGCACGAGCAGTACTTC.

The rearrangement joins TRBV24-1 to TRBJ2-5; TRBD1 agrees at 9 bases. CDR1 and CDR2 (germline): KGHDR, SFDVKD. The CDR3 is 13 amino acids. The V segment lost 2 bases and the J segment 11 bases; nucleotides outside the gene matches: 5. CDR3 region: CATSDWGQGVQYF. In DNA, the CDR3 is TGTGCCACCAGTGATTGGGGACAGGGTGTACAGTACTTC.

The CDR3: CASTSRSTTAFF. The CDR3 nucleotides are TGTGCCAGCACCTCGCGGTCAACTACAGCTTTCTTT. The V and J genes are TRBV12-3 or TRBV12-4 and TRBJ1-1; no clear D gene. The CDR3 runs 12 residues. V gave up 7 bases and J gave up 10 bases, with 16 bases separating them.

The chain uses TRBV4-1 and TRBJ2-2; 8 nucleotides match TRBD2. The CDR3 length is 16 residues. CDR1 is MGHRA, CDR2 YSYEKL, per germline. After removal of 0 bases from V and 7 bases from J, the junction contained 7 bases not matched to a gene. CDR3 in DNA: TGCGCCAGCAGCCAAGAATTCGGGGGGGCTATCGGGGAGCTGTTTTTT. Protein product: CASSQEFGGAIGELFF.

The chain has TRBV29-1 and TRBJ2-7; no clear D gene. CDR3 length: 11 amino acids. The V gene lost 3 bases and the J gene lost 3 bases, with 6 bases spanning the gap. Germline V gene sequence: CDR1 SQVTM, CDR2 ANQGSEA. DNA of the CDR3: TGCAGCGTTGAGCAGAACTACGAGCAGTACTTC. Protein product: CSVEQNYEQYF.

The chain uses TRBV5-1 and TRBJ2-1, with TRBD1 matching over 9 bases. The length of the CDR3 is 15 residues. The ends lost 4 bases at V and 8 bases at J; junction bases unmatched: 10. The germline gives CDR1 SGHRS, CDR2 YFSETQ. CDR3 region: CASSPGTGRFYEQFF. The DNA of the CDR3 is TGCGCCAGCAGCCCCGGGACAGGGAGGTTCTATGAGCAGTTCTTC.

The rearrangement joins TRBV23-1 to TRBJ1-4, with 9 bases aligning to TRBD1. TRBV23-1 is an ORF, with its function uncertain. The CDR3 sequence is 15 residues long. V gave up 4 bases and J gave up 8 bases; unmatched junction bases: 8. CDR3 amino acids: CASSRKGTGNEKLFF. CDR3 nucleotide sequence: TGCGCCAGCAGTCGAAAAGGGACAGGGAACGAAAAACTGTTTTTT.